This T cell receptor beta chain was recorded in a study of cytomegalovirus exposure and HLA in healthy donors. Broader study findings: The authors reported that TCR beta sequences could predict HLA-A and HLA-B alleles. These predictions were accurate for most subjects in the first cohort.

A word on this clone: Antigen specificity is unknown.

The study ran its PCR with 60 Vbeta and 13 Jbeta primers. Profiled with immunoSEQ multiplex PCR; TCRdb holds only in-frame clones, not every one. The sample shows 83,000 or so clones, 60% to 80% of them seen only once. Germline values: CDR1 KGHSH, CDR2 LQKENI. This CDR3 is 14 amino acids long. V was pared by 5 bases and J by 2 bases, with 2 bases of the junction left unmatched. The TCR originated in a female donor in good health and CMV-seronegative. Sequences were obtained from PBMCs. The V and J genes are TRBV18 and TRBJ1-5; TRBD1 agrees at 8 bases. CDR3: CASSEGQGNQPQHF. CDR3 nucleotides: TGTGCCAGCTCAGAGGGACAGGGCAATCAGCCCCAGCATTTT.